Below, 20 T cell receptor beta chains from the same sample are listed, as sequenced in a study of cytomegalovirus exposure and HLA in healthy donors. PCR amplification relied on 60 Vbeta primers (plus 13 Jbeta primers). The data were produced by immunoSEQ multiplex PCR, yet TCRdb's version contains in-frame clones alone and is incomplete. Here the sample spans 200,000 to 250,000 clones, 82% being singletons. Sequencing input: PBMCs. These receptors came from a woman in her thirties or forties in good health and CMV-seropositive.

The CDR3 DNA reads as TGTGCCATCAGTGAGTCGCTGGGGGCACGCAATCAGCCCCAGCATTTT. This translates into CAISESLGARNQPQHF. The chain combines TRBV10-3 with TRBJ1-5; D is possibly TRBD1 (6 bases). The CDR3 is made up of 16 amino acids. The germline V gene encodes CDR1 ENHRY and CDR2 SYGVKD. Trimming removed 0 bases from V and 2 bases from J, with 11 bases in between.

This clone was counted between two and nine times. The rearrangement joins TRBV6-1 to TRBJ2-1; TRBD2 aligns across 10 bases. The CDR3 sequence is 14 residues long. With V trimmed by 7 bases and J by 0 bases, 0 bases remained unmatched. Germline assignment: CDR1 MNHNS and CDR2 SASEGT. CDR3 residues: CASTSGSSYNEQFF. CDR3 nucleotides: TGTGCCAGCACTAGCGGGAGCTCCTACAATGAGCAGTTCTTC.

Remarks on this clone: Sequence at one end of the junction differs from germline and may be a read error. This chain connects TRBV10-3 to TRBJ2-3, with TRBD2 matching over 9 bases. Germline-derived CDR1 and CDR2 are ENHRY and SYGVKD. The length of the CDR3 is 15 residues. The CDR3 sequence: CASRGGGASRDTQYF. The CDR3 bases are TGCGCCTCCCGGGGCGGGGGGGCTTCCAGAGATACGCAGTATTTT.

V is TRBV7-3 and J is TRBJ2-7; TRBD2 might be the D (6 bases). From germline, CDR1 is SGHTA and CDR2 FQGTGA. V was pared by 4 bases and J by 5 bases, with 15 bases between. The CDR3 length is 14 residues. This CDR3 reads CASSSRLESDEQYF. In DNA form, the CDR3 reads TGTGCCAGCAGCTCCCGACTAGAGTCCGACGAGCAGTACTTC.

Turning to this clone: Other DNA sequences of this sample code for an identical CDR3. The chain carries TRBV30 and TRBJ1-1; TRBD1 matches 8 bases. V lost 4 bases to trimming and J lost 3 bases; unmatched junction nucleotides: 4. CDR3 length equals 13 residues. CDR1 and CDR2 (germline): GTSNPN, SVGIG (reference sequence). The CDR3 bases are TGTGCCTGGACAGGGGGCGGTGACACTGAAGCTTTCTTT. Encoded protein: CAWTGGGDTEAFF.

This sequence joins TRBV19 and TRBJ2-1; TRBD2 might be the D (6 bases). This CDR3 has 11 amino acids. CDR1 LNHDA and CDR2 SQIVND come from the germline V gene (reference sequence). V dropped 8 bases and J dropped 9 bases, with 11 bases sitting between them. The CDR3 here is CASGNGGEQFF. The CDR3 nucleotides are TGTGCCAGTGGGAACGGGGGTGAGCAGTTCTTC.

The rearrangement joins TRBV1 to TRBJ2-7; no check of the table's D call, TRBD2, against the DNA was made. TRBV1 is classified as a pseudogene. This CDR3 is built from 12 residues. The CDR3 region is CTSSQDLSEQYF. The DNA for the CDR3 is TGCACCAGCAGCCAAGACTTGAGCGAGCAGTACTTC.

The chain is built from TRBV7-9 and TRBJ2-1; perhaps TRBD2 as D (5 bases). Looked up from germline, CDR1 is SEHNR and CDR2 is FQNEAQ (reference sequence). Trimming cost V 8 bases and J 3 bases, with 14 bases left between them. This CDR3 is 14 amino acids long. CDR3 DNA sequence: TGTGCCAGCTGCACTCTCCGGGGCTACAATGAGCAGTTCTTC. Amino acids: CASCTLRGYNEQFF.

The V call is TRBV6-6, the J call TRBJ2-7, with 7 nucleotides matching TRBD1. Germline loops: CDR1 MNHNY, CDR2 SVGAGI (reference sequence). The CDR3 is 13 residues long. V gave up 6 bases and J gave up 3 bases; unmatched junction bases: 5. The CDR3 protein is CASRGDRNYEQYF. CDR3 nucleotide sequence: TGTGCCAGCAGAGGGGACAGAAACTACGAGCAGTACTTC.

The CDR3 loop reads CASSPPGGQPQHF. The CDR3 DNA reads TGTGCCAGCTCACCACCGGGGGGTCAGCCCCAGCATTTT. The chain has TRBV18 and TRBJ1-5; weak D call: TRBD1 (5 bases). V was pared by 0 bases and J by 6 bases, with 6 bases between. CDR1 is KGHSH, CDR2 LQKENI, per germline. This CDR3 contains 13 residues.

The J gene is TRBJ1-3, the V gene TRBV7-9; no definite D call. The CDR3 totals 14 residues. V lost 5 bases and J 0 bases, leaving 8 bases between the germline ends. Germline V CDR1 and CDR2: SEHNR, FQNEAQ (reference sequence). In nucleotides, the CDR3 is TGTGCCAGCAGCCCAGGTTACTCTGGAAACACCATATATTTT. Its translation: CASSPGYSGNTIYF.

This clone was seen more than once but under ten times. This chain connects TRBV9 to TRBJ2-1; D is possibly TRBD2 (5 bases). The germline V gene has CDR1 SGDLS and CDR2 YYNGEE. V was clipped by 0 bases and J by 4 bases, with 11 bases between them. This CDR3 has 15 amino acids. DNA for the CDR3: TGTGCCAGCAGCGTAGAACCCCGGGGATACAATGAGCAGTTCTTC. It translates to CASSVEPRGYNEQFF.

The sample holds one count of this clone. The rearrangement uses TRBV11-2 and TRBJ1-2, with a tentative D call TRBD1 (6 bases). The germline V and J ends were trimmed by 2 bases and 4 bases, with 11 bases remaining between them. CDR1 is SGHAT and CDR2 is FQNNGV in the germline V gene. CDR3 length: 14 amino acids. Written as DNA, the CDR3 is TGTGCCAGCAGCTTATCAGGGGCAACCTATGGCTACACCTTC. This encodes CASSLSGATYGYTF.

The J gene is TRBJ1-4, the V gene TRBV19; D is uncertain. The CDR3 has 15 residues. Deletions cut 10 bases from V and 4 bases from J, with 19 bases between. Germline CDR1 LNHDA, CDR2 SQIVND (reference sequence). CDR3 bases: TGTGCCACCCAATCGGCGGCAGGAGGTAATGAAAAACTGTTTTTT. Its protein product is CATQSAAGGNEKLFF.

The V and J genes are TRBV5-1 and TRBJ2-7; 10 bases align to TRBD2. Germline V gene data show CDR1 as SGHRS and CDR2 as YFSETQ. V lost 0 bases to trimming and J lost 6 bases; unmatched junction nucleotides: 15. The CDR3 has 18 amino acids. In DNA, the CDR3 is TGCGCCAGCAGCTTGGAGACAGCGGGAGGGCCATTGCCCCGCGAGCAGTACTTC. Encoded protein: CASSLETAGGPLPREQYF. The whole variable domain, filled in from reference TRBV5-1 and TRBJ2-7, reads KAGVTQTPRYLIKTRGQQVTLSCSPISGHRSVSWYQQTPGQGLQFLFEYFSETQRNKGNFPGRFSGRQFSNSRSEMNVSTLELGDSALYLCASSLETAGGPLPREQYFGPGTRLTVT.

V and J are TRBV5-1 and TRBJ2-2, with unresolved D. The CDR3 contains 14 residues. V was trimmed by 4 bases and J by 6 bases, leaving 13 bases between them. CDR1 SGHRS and CDR2 YFSETQ come from the germline V gene. The DNA for the CDR3 is TGCGCCAGCAGCACGAACGTGGGCGCCGGGGAGCTGTTTTTT. This sequence encodes CASSTNVGAGELFF.

V is TRBV2 and J is TRBJ1-2; 8 bases are a match to TRBD1. This CDR3 is built from 14 residues. Trimming removed 7 bases from V and 6 bases from J; junction bases left unmatched: 10. The germline CDR1 and CDR2 sequences are SNHLY and FYNNEI. CDR3 in amino acids: CASKTSGTGDGYTF. In DNA, the CDR3 is TGTGCCAGCAAAACTTCAGGGACAGGAGATGGCTACACCTTC.

This chain joins TRBV27 and TRBJ1-5; TRBD1 aligns across 9 bases. The CDR3 covers 14 residues. Trimming removed 5 bases from V and 9 bases from J; junction bases left unmatched: 8. CDR1 is MNHEY, CDR2 SMNVEV, per germline (reference sequence). Here the CDR3 reads CASSPGQGSGPQHF. The CDR3 DNA is TGTGCCAGCAGTCCGGGACAGGGTTCTGGGCCCCAGCATTTT.

The rearrangement joins TRBV5-1 to TRBJ1-1; tentative D call: TRBD1 (5 bases). This CDR3 spans 13 amino acids. Germline V gene sequence: CDR1 SGHRS, CDR2 YFSETQ. V gave up 3 bases and J gave up 6 bases, with 12 bases separating them. The CDR3 reads CASSWDFGAEAFF. The CDR3 region has the DNA TGCGCCAGCAGCTGGGACTTTGGGGCTGAAGCTTTCTTT. The full variable domain, its missing parts supplied by reference TRBV5-1 and TRBJ1-1, is KAGVTQTPRYLIKTRGQQVTLSCSPISGHRSVSWYQQTPGQGLQFLFEYFSETQRNKGNFPGRFSGRQFSNSRSEMNVSTLELGDSALYLCASSWDFGAEAFFGQGTRLTVV.

V usage is TRBV27 and J usage is TRBJ2-3; TRBD2 matches at 7 bases. CDR1 is MNHEY and CDR2 is SMNVEV in the germline V gene (reference sequence). The CDR3 is 13 amino acids. J was trimmed by 5 bases and V by 7 bases; bases with no gene match: 6. The CDR3 protein is CASTGGVVDTQYF. CDR3 nucleotide sequence: TGTGCCAGCACGGGGGGAGTGGTAGATACGCAGTATTTT.